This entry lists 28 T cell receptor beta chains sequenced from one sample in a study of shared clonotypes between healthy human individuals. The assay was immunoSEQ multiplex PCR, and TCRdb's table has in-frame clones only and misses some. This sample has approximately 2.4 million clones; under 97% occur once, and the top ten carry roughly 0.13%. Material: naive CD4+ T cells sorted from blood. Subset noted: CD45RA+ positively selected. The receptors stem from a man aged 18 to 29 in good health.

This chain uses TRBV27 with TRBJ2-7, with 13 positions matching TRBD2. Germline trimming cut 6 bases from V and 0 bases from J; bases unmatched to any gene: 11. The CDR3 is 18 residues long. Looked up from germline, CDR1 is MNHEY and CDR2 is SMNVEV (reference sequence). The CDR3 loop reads CASSRGLAGNYGSYEQYF. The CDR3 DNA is TGTGCCAGCAGCCGGGGACTAGCGGGAAACTATGGCTCCTACGAGCAGTACTTC.

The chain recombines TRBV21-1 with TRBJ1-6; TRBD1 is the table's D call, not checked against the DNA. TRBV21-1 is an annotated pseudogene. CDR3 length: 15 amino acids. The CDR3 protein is CASSKIQAVNSPLHF. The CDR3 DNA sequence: TGTGCCAGCAGCAAAATACAGGCTGTTAATTCACCCCTCCACTTT.

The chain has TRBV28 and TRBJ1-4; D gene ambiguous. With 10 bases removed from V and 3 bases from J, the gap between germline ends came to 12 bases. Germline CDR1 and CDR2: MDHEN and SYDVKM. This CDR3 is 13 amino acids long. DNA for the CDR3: TGTGCCACCCGAACCCCCTCTAATGAAAAACTGTTTTTT. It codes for CATRTPSNEKLFF.

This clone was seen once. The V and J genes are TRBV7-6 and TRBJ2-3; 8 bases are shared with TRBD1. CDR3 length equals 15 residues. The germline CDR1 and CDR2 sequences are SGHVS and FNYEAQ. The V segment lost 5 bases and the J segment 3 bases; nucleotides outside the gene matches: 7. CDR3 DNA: TGTGCCAGCAGCCGACGGACAGGGCGGACAGATACGCAGTATTTT. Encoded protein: CASSRRTGRTDTQYF.

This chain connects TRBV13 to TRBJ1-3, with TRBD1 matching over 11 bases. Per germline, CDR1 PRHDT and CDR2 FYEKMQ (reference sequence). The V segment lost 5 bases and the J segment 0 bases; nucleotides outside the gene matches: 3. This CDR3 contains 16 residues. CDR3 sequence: CASSLGTGGSGNTIYF. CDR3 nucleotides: TGTGCCAGCAGCCTCGGGACAGGGGGCTCTGGAAACACCATATATTTT. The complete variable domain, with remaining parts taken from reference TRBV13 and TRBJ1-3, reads AAGVIQSPRHLIKEKRETATLKCYPIPRHDTVYWYQQGPGQDPQFLISFYEKMQSDKGSIPDRFSAQQFSDYHSELNMSSLELGDSALYFCASSLGTGGSGNTIYFGEGSWLTVV.

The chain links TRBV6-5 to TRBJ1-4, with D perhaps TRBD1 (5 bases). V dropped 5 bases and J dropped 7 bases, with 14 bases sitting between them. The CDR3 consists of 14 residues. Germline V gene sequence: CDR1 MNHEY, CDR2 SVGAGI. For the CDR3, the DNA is TGTGCCAGCAGTGTCATCGGAGGGGCTGAAAAACTGTTTTTT. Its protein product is CASSVIGGAEKLFF.

The CDR3 coding sequence is TGTGCCTGGAGTGCCTCACTAGCGGGAGCCAAAAACATTCAGTACTTC. Protein product: CAWSASLAGAKNIQYF. The genes are TRBV30 and TRBJ2-4, with TRBD2 matching 9 bases. CDR1 and CDR2 (germline): GTSNPN, SVGIG (reference sequence). The CDR3 is made up of 16 amino acids. J lost 0 bases, V lost 1 base, and 4 bases had no gene match.

The CDR3 reads CARSFLLDGNQPQHF. The CDR3 DNA sequence: TGTGCCAGAAGCTTCTTGCTGGACGGCAATCAGCCCCAGCATTTT. The chain is built from TRBV5-3 and TRBJ1-5; D gene unclear. TRBV5-3 is an ORF, and what it does is uncertain. V lost 2 bases, J lost 2 bases, and 11 bases lay in between. This CDR3 has 15 residues.

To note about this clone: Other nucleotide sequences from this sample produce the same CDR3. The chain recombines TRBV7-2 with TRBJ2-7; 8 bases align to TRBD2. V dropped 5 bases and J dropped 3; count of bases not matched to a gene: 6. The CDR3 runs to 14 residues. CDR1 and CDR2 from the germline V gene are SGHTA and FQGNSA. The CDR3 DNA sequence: TGTGCCAGCAGCCTCGGACTAGCAGGCTACGAGCAGTACTTC. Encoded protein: CASSLGLAGYEQYF.

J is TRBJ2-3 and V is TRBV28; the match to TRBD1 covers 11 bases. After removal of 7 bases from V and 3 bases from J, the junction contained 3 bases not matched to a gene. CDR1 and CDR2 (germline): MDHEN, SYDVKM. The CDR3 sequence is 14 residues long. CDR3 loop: CASIRDRGTDTQYF. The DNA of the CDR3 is TGTGCCAGCATCCGGGACAGGGGGACAGATACGCAGTATTTT.

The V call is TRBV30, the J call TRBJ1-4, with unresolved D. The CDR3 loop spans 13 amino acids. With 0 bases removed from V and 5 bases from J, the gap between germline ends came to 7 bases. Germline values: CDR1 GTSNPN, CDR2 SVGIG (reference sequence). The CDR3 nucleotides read TGTGCCTGGAGTGTAGAGAGAAATGAAAAACTGTTTTTT. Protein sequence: CAWSVERNEKLFF. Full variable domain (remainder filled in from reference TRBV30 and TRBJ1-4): SQTIHQWPATLVQPVGSPLSLECTVEGTSNPNLYWYRQAAGRGLQLLFYSVGIGQISSEVPQNLSASRPQDRQFILSSKKLLLSDSGFYLCAWSVERNEKLFFGSGTQLSVL.

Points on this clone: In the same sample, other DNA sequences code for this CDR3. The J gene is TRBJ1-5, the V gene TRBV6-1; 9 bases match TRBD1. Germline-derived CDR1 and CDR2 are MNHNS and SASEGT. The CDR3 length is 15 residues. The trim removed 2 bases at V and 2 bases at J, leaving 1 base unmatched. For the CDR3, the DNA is TGTGCCAGCAGTGAACGGACAGGGGGCAATCAGCCCCAGCATTTT. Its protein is CASSERTGGNQPQHF.

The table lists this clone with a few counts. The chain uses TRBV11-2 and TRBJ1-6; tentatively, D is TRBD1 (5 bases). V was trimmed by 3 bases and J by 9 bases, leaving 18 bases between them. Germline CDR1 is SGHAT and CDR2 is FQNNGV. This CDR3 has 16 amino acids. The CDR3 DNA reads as TGTGCCAGCAGCTTGTTGGACACCAGTCAAGGTTCACCCCTCCACTTT. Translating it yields CASSLLDTSQGSPLHF.

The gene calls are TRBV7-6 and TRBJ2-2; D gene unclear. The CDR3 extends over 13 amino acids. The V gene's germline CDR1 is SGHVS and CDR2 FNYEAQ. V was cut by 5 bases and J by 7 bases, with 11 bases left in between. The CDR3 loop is CASSRRVSGELFF. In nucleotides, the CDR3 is TGTGCCAGCAGCCGCCGAGTGAGCGGGGAGCTGTTTTTT.

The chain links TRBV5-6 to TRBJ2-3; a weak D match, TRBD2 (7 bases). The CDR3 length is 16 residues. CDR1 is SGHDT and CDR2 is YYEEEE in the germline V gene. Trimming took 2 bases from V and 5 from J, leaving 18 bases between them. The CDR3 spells CASSFPKGGRGDTQYF. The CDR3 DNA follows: TGTGCCAGCAGCTTCCCCAAGGGGGGGAGGGGAGATACGCAGTATTTT.

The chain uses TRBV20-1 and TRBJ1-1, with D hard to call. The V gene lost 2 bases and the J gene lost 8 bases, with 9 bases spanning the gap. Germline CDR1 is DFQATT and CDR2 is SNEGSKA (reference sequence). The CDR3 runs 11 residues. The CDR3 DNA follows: TGCAGTGCTAGACTTCTTACAGAAGCTTTCTTT. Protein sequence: CSARLLTEAFF.

The CDR3 reads CASSLEALNTYEQYF. The CDR3 DNA reads as TGTGCCAGCAGCTTAGAGGCATTAAATACCTACGAGCAGTACTTC. V is TRBV11-2 and J is TRBJ2-7, with D unclear. Between the trimmed V and J ends, which lost 0 bases and 2 bases, there was a span of 11 bases. CDR1 and CDR2 from the germline V gene are SGHAT and FQNNGV. The CDR3 contains 15 residues.

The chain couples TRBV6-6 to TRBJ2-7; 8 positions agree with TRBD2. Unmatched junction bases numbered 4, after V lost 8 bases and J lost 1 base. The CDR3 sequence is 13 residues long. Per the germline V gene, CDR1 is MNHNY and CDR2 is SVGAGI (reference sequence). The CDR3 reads CASAGGLSYEQYF. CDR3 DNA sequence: TGTGCCAGCGCGGGAGGCCTTTCCTACGAGCAGTACTTC.

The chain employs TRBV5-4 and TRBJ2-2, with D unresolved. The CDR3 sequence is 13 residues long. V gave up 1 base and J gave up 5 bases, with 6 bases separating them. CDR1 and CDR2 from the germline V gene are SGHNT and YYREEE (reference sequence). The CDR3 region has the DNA TGTGCCAGCAGCTTGATGGGGACCGGGGAGCTGTTTTTT. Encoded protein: CASSLMGTGELFF.

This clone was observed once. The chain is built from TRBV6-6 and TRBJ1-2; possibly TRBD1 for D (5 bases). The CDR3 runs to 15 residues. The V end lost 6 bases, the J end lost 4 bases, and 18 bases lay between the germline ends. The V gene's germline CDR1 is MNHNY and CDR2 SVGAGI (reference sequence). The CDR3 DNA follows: TGTGCCAGCAGCCCCAGACAGAGTGTTCTCTATGGCTACACCTTC. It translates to CASSPRQSVLYGYTF.

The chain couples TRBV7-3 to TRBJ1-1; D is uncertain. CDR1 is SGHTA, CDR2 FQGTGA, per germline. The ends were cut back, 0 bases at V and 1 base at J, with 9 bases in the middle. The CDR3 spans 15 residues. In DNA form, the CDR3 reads TGTGCCAGCAGCTTAACGCCGTCCGGGAACACTGAAGCTTTCTTT. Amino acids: CASSLTPSGNTEAFF.

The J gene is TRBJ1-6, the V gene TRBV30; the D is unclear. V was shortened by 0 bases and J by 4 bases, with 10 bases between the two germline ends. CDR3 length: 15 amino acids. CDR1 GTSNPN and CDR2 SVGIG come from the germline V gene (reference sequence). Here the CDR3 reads CAWSVDGRYNSPLHF. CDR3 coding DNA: TGTGCCTGGAGTGTAGACGGGCGATATAATTCACCCCTCCACTTT.

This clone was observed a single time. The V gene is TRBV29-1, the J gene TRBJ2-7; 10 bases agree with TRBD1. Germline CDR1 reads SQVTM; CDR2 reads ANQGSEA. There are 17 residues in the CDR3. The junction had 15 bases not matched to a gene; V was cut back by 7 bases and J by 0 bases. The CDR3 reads CSDPTRTGTGVSYEQYF. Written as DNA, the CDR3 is TGCAGCGACCCAACGCGCACCGGGACAGGGGTCTCCTACGAGCAGTACTTC.

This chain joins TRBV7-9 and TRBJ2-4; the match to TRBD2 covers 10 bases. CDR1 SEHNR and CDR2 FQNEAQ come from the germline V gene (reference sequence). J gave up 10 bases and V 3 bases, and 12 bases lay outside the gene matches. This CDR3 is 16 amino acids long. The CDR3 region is CASSFPTPSGSGIQYF. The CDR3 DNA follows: TGTGCCAGCAGCTTCCCTACTCCTAGCGGGAGTGGAATTCAGTACTTC.

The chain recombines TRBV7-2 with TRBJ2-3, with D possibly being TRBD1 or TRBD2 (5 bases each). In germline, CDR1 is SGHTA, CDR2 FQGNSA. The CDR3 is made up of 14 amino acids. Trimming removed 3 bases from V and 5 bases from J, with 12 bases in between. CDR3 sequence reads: CASSFYRGKDTQYF. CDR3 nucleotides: TGTGCCAGCAGCTTTTACCGGGGCAAAGATACGCAGTATTTT.

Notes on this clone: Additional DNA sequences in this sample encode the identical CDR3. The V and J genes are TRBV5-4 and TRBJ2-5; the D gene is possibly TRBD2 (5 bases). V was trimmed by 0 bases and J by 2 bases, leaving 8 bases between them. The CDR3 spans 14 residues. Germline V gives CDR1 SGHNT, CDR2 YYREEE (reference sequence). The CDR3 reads CASSLGRGQETQYF. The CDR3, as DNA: TGTGCCAGCAGCTTGGGACGGGGTCAAGAGACCCAGTACTTC.

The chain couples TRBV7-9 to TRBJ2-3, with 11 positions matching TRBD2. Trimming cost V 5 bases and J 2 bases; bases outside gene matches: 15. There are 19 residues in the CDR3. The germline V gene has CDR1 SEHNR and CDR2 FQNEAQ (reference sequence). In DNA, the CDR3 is TGTGCCAGCAGCCGAGGTTATAGCGGGGGGGACCCCAACACAGATACGCAGTATTTT. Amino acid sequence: CASSRGYSGGDPNTDTQYF.

CDR3 in DNA: TGTGCCTGGAGCAGGGACAGGGGAAGGTCACCCCTCCACTTT. This codes for CAWSRDRGRSPLHF. This sequence joins TRBV30 and TRBJ1-6, with 10 positions matching TRBD1. Germline V gives CDR1 GTSNPN, CDR2 SVGIG (reference sequence). V dropped 3 bases and J dropped 10; count of bases not matched to a gene: 6. The CDR3 runs to 14 residues. The whole variable domain, filled in from reference TRBV30 and TRBJ1-6, reads SQTIHQWPATLVQPVGSPLSLECTVEGTSNPNLYWYRQAAGRGLQLLFYSVGIGQISSEVPQNLSASRPQDRQFILSSKKLLLSDSGFYLCAWSRDRGRSPLHFGNGTRLTVT.